The clone carrying this T cell receptor (beta chain) appeared a few times. Its antigen is undetermined. Profiled with immunoSEQ multiplex PCR; TCRdb holds only in-frame clones, not every one. In the table there are more than 85,000 clones, roughly 89% of which are singletons. V was pared by 5 bases and J by 1 base, with 8 bases between. The germline V gene encodes CDR1 SNHLY and CDR2 FYNNEI. The CDR3 spans 13 residues. These data are taken from a study of siplizumab effects on memory and regulatory T cells. Study-level results: Apparently key alloresponse contributors, naive T cells also seemed more diverse than memory cells. The authors mapped only a minor fraction of alloreactive clones to unstimulated subsets.

The specimen sequenced was CD4+ T cells sorted from blood. This clonotype was obtained from a human donor in good health. The rearrangement uses TRBV2 and TRBJ1-1; D might be TRBD1 (6 bases). CDR3 residues: CASSWTANTEAFF. Here the CDR3 DNA reads TGTGCCAGCAGTTGGACAGCGAACACTGAAGCTTTCTTT.